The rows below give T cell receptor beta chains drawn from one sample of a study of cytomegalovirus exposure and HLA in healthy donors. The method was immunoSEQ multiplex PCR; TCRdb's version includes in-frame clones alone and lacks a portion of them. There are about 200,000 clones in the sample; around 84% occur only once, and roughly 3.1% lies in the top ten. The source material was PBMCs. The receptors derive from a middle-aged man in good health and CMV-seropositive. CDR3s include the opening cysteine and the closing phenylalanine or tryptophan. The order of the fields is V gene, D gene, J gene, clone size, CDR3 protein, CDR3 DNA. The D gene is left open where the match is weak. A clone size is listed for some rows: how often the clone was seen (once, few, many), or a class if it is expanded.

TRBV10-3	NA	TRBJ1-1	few	CAISAGDTEAFF	TGTGCCATCAGTGCGGGGGACACTGAAGCTTTCTTT
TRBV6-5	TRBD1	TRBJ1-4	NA	CASSYQTGEDEKLFF	TGTGCCAGCAGTTACCAGACAGGGGAAGATGAAAAACTGTTTTTT
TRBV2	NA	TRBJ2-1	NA	CASRTSYNEQFF	TGTGCCAGCAGAACTAGCTACAATGAGCAGTTCTTC
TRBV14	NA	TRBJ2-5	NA	CASSQDRGLLQETQYF	TGTGCCAGCAGCCAAGACAGGGGCCTCTTACAAGAGACCCAGTACTTC
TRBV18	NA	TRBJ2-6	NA	CASSHSQGPGANVLTF	TGTGCCAGCTCACACTCCCAGGGTCCCGGGGCCAACGTCCTGACTTTC
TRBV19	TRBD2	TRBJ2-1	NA	CASSKGLGPNEQFF	TGTGCCAGTAGTAAGGGACTAGGGCCTAATGAGCAGTTCTTC
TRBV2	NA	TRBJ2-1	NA	CASSEEGGSYNEQFF	TGTGCCAGCAGTGAGGAGGGCGGGTCCTACAATGAGCAGTTCTTC
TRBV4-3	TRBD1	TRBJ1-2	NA	CASSHRQGANDGGYTF	TGCGCCAGCAGCCACCGACAGGGGGCGAACGATGGTGGCTACACCTTC
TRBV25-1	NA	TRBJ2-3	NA	CASSDTSSGTDTQYF	TGTGCCAGCAGTGATACTAGCAGTGGGACAGATACGCAGTATTTT
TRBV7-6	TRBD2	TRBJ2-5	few	CASSRLAGTFQETQYF	TGTGCCAGCAGTAGACTAGCGGGGACCTTTCAAGAGACCCAGTACTTC
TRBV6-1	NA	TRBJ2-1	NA	CASTRNEQFF	TGTGCCAGCACCCGGAATGAGCAGTTCTTC
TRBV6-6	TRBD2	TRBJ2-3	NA	CASSIGLVTDTQYF	TGTGCCAGCAGCATAGGACTAGTAACAGATACGCAGTATTTT
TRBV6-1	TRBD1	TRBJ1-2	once	CASSEAGTGSNGYTF	TGTGCCAGCAGTGAAGCCGGGACAGGGTCGAATGGCTACACCTTC
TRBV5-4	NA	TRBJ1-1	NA	CASSLDGGYTEAFF	TGTGCCAGCAGCTTGGATGGGGGGTACACTGAAGCTTTCTTT
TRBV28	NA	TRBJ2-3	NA	CASRRQISTDTQYF	TGTGCCAGCAGGAGGCAGATTAGCACAGATACGCAGTATTTT
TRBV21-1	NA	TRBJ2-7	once	CASRRDSSYEQYF	TGTGCCAGCAGGCGGGACAGCTCCTACGAGCAGTACTTC
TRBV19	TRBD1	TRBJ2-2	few	CASSSRTGLGGELFF	TGTGCCAGTAGTTCACGGACAGGGTTGGGTGGGGAGCTGTTTTTT
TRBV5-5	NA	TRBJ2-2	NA	CASSLLSGNTGELFF	TGTGCCAGCAGCTTATTATCCGGGAACACCGGGGAGCTGTTTTTT
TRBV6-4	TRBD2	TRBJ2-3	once	CASSRTSGWDTQYF	TGTGCCAGCAGTAGGACTAGCGGATGGGATACGCAGTATTTT
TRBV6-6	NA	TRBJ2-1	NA	CASSYLVGDEQFF	TGTGCCAGCAGTTACTTGGTAGGGGATGAGCAGTTCTTC
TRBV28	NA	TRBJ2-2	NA	CASSLPGSGELFF	TGTGCCAGCAGTCTACCAGGGTCCGGGGAGCTGTTTTTT
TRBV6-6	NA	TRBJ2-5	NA	CASSPQRDQETQYF	TGTGCCAGCAGTCCCCAGCGGGACCAAGAGACCCAGTACTTC
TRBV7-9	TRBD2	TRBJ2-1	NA	CASSLATSGSMHEQFF	TGTGCCAGCAGCTTAGCGACTAGCGGGAGTATGCATGAGCAGTTCTTC
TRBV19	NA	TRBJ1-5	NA	CASSIDGPASNQPQHF	TGTGCCAGTAGTATAGATGGGCCAGCTAGCAATCAGCCCCAGCATTTT
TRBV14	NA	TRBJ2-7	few	CASSQGRGYEQYF	TGTGCCAGCAGCCAAGGCAGGGGCTACGAGCAGTACTTC
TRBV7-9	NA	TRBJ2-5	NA	CASSSLGDFQETQYF	TGTGCCAGCAGCTCTCTTGGGGACTTCCAAGAGACCCAGTACTTC
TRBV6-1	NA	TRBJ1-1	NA	CASSQVMNTEAFF	TGTGCCAGCAGTCAGGTCATGAACACTGAAGCTTTCTTT
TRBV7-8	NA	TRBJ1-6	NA	CASRAGQTRAYNSPLHF	TGTGCCAGCAGGGCGGGGCAGACCCGGGCCTATAATTCACCCCTCCACTTT
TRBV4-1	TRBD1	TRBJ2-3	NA	CASSHPDRVGDTQYF	TGCGCCAGCAGCCACCCTGACAGGGTCGGGGATACGCAGTATTTT
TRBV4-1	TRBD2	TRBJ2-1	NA	CASSPTLGGNYNEQFF	TGCGCCAGCAGCCCCACACTGGGGGGGAACTACAATGAGCAGTTCTTC
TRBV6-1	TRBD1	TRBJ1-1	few	CASRADRATEAFF	TGTGCCAGCAGAGCGGACAGGGCCACTGAAGCTTTCTTT
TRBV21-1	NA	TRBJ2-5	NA	CASRLDRDSLLRETQYF	TGTGCCAGCAGACTCGACCGGGACAGCCTCTTAAGAGAGACCCAGTACTTC
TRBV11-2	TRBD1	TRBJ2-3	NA	CASSSQAGGITDTQYF	TGTGCCAGCAGCTCACAGGCAGGGGGAATCACAGATACGCAGTATTTT
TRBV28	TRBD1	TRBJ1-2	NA	CASSVAGQVYGYTF	TGTGCCAGCAGTGTTGCGGGACAGGTCTATGGCTACACCTTC
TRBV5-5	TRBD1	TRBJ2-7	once	CASSRTGGNEQYF	TGTGCCAGCAGCCGGACAGGGGGAAACGAGCAGTACTTC
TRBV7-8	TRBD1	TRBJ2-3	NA	CASSPQYGTGETDTQYF	TGTGCCAGCAGCCCCCAATACGGGACAGGGGAAACAGATACGCAGTATTTT
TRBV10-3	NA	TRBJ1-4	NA	CAISGPNEKLFF	TGTGCCATCAGTGGGCCTAATGAAAAACTGTTTTTT
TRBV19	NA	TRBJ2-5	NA	CASSIAYRGGQETQYF	TGTGCCAGTAGTATAGCCTACAGGGGGGGACAAGAGACCCAGTACTTC
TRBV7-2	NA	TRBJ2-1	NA	CASSPSLAHSYNEQFF	TGTGCCAGCAGCCCATCACTAGCCCACTCCTACAATGAGCAGTTCTTC
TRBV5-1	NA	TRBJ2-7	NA	CASSLGSGNYEQYF	TGCGCCAGCAGCTTGGGCTCAGGGAACTACGAGCAGTACTTC
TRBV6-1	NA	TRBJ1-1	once	CASSPWEGTEAFF	TGTGCCAGCAGCCCCTGGGAGGGGACTGAAGCTTTCTTT
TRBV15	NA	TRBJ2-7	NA	CATSAVPAGEQYF	TGTGCCACCAGCGCCGTACCTGCGGGAGAGCAGTACTTC
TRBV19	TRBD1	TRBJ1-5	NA	CASTGQGASGNQPQHF	TGTGCCAGTACGGGACAGGGGGCGAGTGGCAATCAGCCCCAGCATTTT
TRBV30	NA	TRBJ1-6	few	CASQGTQVPNSPLHF	TGTGCCTCTCAAGGGACACAGGTTCCCAATTCACCCCTCCACTTT
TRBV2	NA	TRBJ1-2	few	CASTRGPYGYTF	TGTGCCAGCACGCGCGGGCCCTATGGCTACACCTTC
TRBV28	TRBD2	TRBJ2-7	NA	CASSLRGGAFQQYF	TGTGCCAGCAGTTTGCGCGGGGGGGCCTTTCAGCAGTACTTC
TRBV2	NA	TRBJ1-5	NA	CASNVQGIQPQHF	TGTGCCAGCAACGTTCAGGGAATACAGCCCCAGCATTTT
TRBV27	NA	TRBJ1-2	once	CASSFSVQNYGYTF	TGTGCCAGCAGTTTTTCTGTACAGAACTATGGCTACACCTTC
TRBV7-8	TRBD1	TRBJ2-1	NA	CASSLGDRAGNEQFF	TGTGCCAGCAGCTTAGGGGACAGGGCGGGGAATGAGCAGTTCTTC
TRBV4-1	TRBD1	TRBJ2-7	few	CASSQGVAGGHEQYF	TGCGCCAGCAGCCAAGGAGTGGCAGGGGGTCATGAGCAGTACTTC
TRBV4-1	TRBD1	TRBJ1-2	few	CASSLPDRGFDGYTF	TGCGCCAGCAGCCTCCCCGACAGGGGGTTCGATGGCTACACCTTC
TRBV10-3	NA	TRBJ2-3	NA	CATLNNTDTQYF	TGTGCCACCTTAAACAACACAGATACGCAGTATTTT
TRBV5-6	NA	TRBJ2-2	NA	CASSLGTGVGELFF	TGTGCCAGCAGCTTGGGAACCGGGGTCGGGGAGCTGTTTTTT
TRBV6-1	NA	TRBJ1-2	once	CASSEVGNGYTF	TGTGCCAGCAGTGAAGTTGGCAATGGCTACACCTTC
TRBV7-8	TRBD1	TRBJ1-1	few	CASSLVTGATNTEAFF	TGTGCCAGCAGCCTTGTTACAGGGGCCACGAACACTGAAGCTTTCTTT
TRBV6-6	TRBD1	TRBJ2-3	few	CASTGQGTDTQYF	TGTGCCAGCACCGGACAGGGGACAGATACGCAGTATTTT
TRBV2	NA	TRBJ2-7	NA	CASSAASLVYEQYF	TGTGCCAGCAGTGCGGCCAGCCTAGTTTACGAGCAGTACTTC
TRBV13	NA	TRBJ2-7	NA	CASSLVSSGRGSYEQYF	TGTGCCAGCAGCTTAGTGAGTTCTGGCAGGGGCTCCTACGAGCAGTACTTC